This TCR beta chain emerged from a study of low-dose radiotherapy and immunotherapy resistance in tumors (dated by TCRdb to between 2021 and 2024). About the full investigation: In Cohort 1, each fraction delivered 0.5 Gy every 2 weeks, and the prescribed total PTV dose was 6.5 Gy. Patients in Cohort 2 were given 1 Gy per fraction every two weeks, for a total of 13 Gy across 26 weeks. Nivolumab was administered intravenously as a 240 mg flat dose every two weeks, and ipilimumab was administered intravenously at 1 mg/kg every six weeks. Cyclophosphamide 200 mg/m2 was administered intravenously every two weeks, one day before each radiation and immunotherapy administration. Starting on cycle 1 day 1, patients took 300 mg of aspirin by mouth once daily for four cycles. Randomization of trial participants into treatment groups was not performed. Eight patients were included in the translational analysis: three from the first dose cohort and the first five from the second dose cohort.

Trimming at the junction amounts to 4 bases on V and 1 base on J, and the germline ends lie 17 bases apart. The CDR3 contains 17 residues, cysteine and phenylalanine counted. This entry keeps only the CDR3 DNA: 51 bases, framed from base 1. The germline V gene gives CDR1 as SGHDT and CDR2 as YYEEEE. TCRdb lists the instrument as Illumina HiSeq 2500. First-strand cDNA was synthesized with Superscript III and a set of TRAV- and TRBV-specific primers, covering both TCRalpha and TCRbeta chains. TCRs were amplified for approximately 20 PCR cycles with Phusion, using a constant-region primer paired with the adapter attached to the V primers. The isolated mRNA was amplified using the MessageAmp II aRNA Amplification Kit, with in vitro transcription performed for around 16 hours at 37 degrees C. The Dynabeads mRNA DIRECT Purification Kit was used to isolate mRNA for TCR sequencing. Indexed Illumina adapters were added in a second roughly 23-cycle Phusion PCR, and the resulting products were purified with AMPure XP beads. The original pipeline was this. Using custom Perl scripts, TCR sequences that encoded the same protein were pooled, out-of-frame sequences were dropped, and the abundance of each clonotype was calculated. TCR sequences supported by only a single read were excluded from analysis. Among the metrics used to describe the repertoires were Shannon entropy, Gini index, clonality, richness, and the frequency of TCRs shared between repertoires. TCRdb reanalyzed the raw reads on its own, using fastp at Q25 for trimming and MiXCR for clone calling, and kept in-frame beta chains. Every distinct CDR3 protein forms one entry, paired with its most common genes and DNA. What appears here as the V and J calls and clone size reflects TCRdb's work, not the paper's. Counted in this sample were some 94,000 distinct CDR3 sequences; 20% to 25% of them appeared once. The ten largest clones capture roughly 12% of the sample.

Of note for this clonotype: Its antigen remains undetermined. Base-call qualities are not available, and no considerably larger clone is one nucleotide away.

The sample's time point, from its label and the paper: after trial treatment. The sample's treatment or condition label, decoded: LDRT plus nivolumab, ipilimumab, low-dose cyclophosphamide and aspirin (RACIN trial). Donors were enrolled in RACIN, a single-arm phase I dose-escalation trial in which nivolumab, ipilimumab, aspirin, low-dose cyclophosphamide and low-dose radiotherapy were combined. To be eligible, a patient needed to have an advanced solid tumor that was TIL-negative. This sequence uses TRBV5-6 and TRBJ2-2; the D gene cannot be resolved beyond TRBD1 or TRBD2, each matching 5 bases. Source: PBMCs, taken after low-dose radiotherapy plus immunotherapy. This clonotype was obtained from a female donor with ovarian cancer. The CDR3 region: CASSPLRDAVNTGELFF. The DNA is TGTGCCAGCAGCCCCCTTCGGGACGCGGTGAACACCGGGGAGCTGTTTTTT.